This T cell receptor (beta chain) originates from a study of blood T cell repertoires in COVID-19. This study enrolled people aged 18 to 89 from under 25 US geographic areas. Donors in Cohort 3 counted as recovered after two negative PCRs, clearance, or symptom resolution. Clones were read by immunoSEQ multiplex PCR, and TCRdb kept only the in-frame ones, dropping some. Of about 200,000 clones listed, 70% to 90% are singletons. V dropped 6 bases and J dropped 6 bases, with 14 bases sitting between them. The V gene's germline CDR1 is MNHEY and CDR2 SVGAGI. The CDR3 sequence is 13 residues long. Sequenced input: PBMCs or T cells enriched from blood (not recorded which). The chain carries TRBV6-5 and TRBJ1-2; D possibly corresponds to TRBD1 (5 bases). This clonotype originated in a woman aged 18 to 35 who had recovered from COVID-19. Written as DNA, the CDR3 is TGTGCCAGCAGGACAGAGGTTTCGCATGGCTACACCTTC. Amino acids: CASRTEVSHGYTF.